This TCR beta chain originates from a study of T cells in Graves' hyperthyroidism and ophthalmopathy. Study-wide results and caveats: A model using 13 V-J features told ophthalmopathy apart from stable hyperthyroidism.

This clonotype has ten or more counts. What it binds is not known. This CDR3 region has 15 residues. CDR1 is DFQATT and CDR2 is SNEGSKA in the germline V gene (reference sequence). V dropped 2 bases and J dropped 4 bases, with 15 bases sitting between them. Using RNA transcripts as the source, TCR beta CDR3 regions were amplified. The study used the HTBI primer set for a first-round RT-PCR of the TCR CDR3. One entry per CDR3 protein, called by TCRdb with MiXCR from the multiplex PCR reads. The data hold 500,000 to 750,000 distinct CDR3 sequences, with 12% to 15% observed a single time. V gene TRBV20-1 combines with J gene TRBJ2-1; weak D call: TRBD2 (5 bases). This TCR was sampled from a woman between 18 and 29 years old with Graves' ophthalmopathy. The specimen sequenced was blood. The CDR3 DNA reads TGCAGTGCTAGATCGGTGGACTGGGAATACAATGAGCAGTTCTTC. Amino acid sequence: CSARSVDWEYNEQFF.